This TCR beta chain was retrieved from a study of breast tumors, draining lymph nodes, adjacent tissues. Points from the study as a whole: Compared with basal-like, luminal-like tumors shared significantly more repertoire with nontumor tissue.

Axillary draining lymph nodes of breast cancer patients supplied the node samples. From germline, CDR1 is SGHNT and CDR2 YENEEA. The germline V and J ends were trimmed by 5 bases and 7 bases, with 10 bases remaining between them. CDR3 length: 12 amino acids. TCRdb analysed the multiplex PCR reads with MiXCR anew, one entry per CDR3 protein. Altogether 170,000 or so distinct CDR3 sequences are present, approximately 33% being singletons, with the ten largest covering 3.5% to 4.5%. In this sample, this clonotype turned up many times. What it binds is unknown. Sequencing was done on a sample of axillary lymph node tissue. This receptor was taken from a female donor with breast cancer. Some clones in this sample may be carry-over from other donors' samples. This rearrangement joins TRBV11-3 to TRBJ2-3; D is possibly TRBD1 (6 bases). CDR3 nucleotides: TGTGCCAGCAGCCGGGACACTCATACGCAGTATTTT. Encoded protein: CASSRDTHTQYF.